This entry lists 7 T cell receptor beta chains sequenced from one sample in a study of T cell responses to AZD1222 COVID-19 vaccine. The repertoire was sequenced with immunoSEQ multiplex PCR; TCRdb's copy has only in-frame clones and lacks some. Altogether some 150,000 clones are present, around 89% being singletons, with the ten largest covering 4% to 5.5%. The sample here was peripheral blood, taken 28 days after the second AZD1222 dose. Receptors originate from an adult who received the AZD1222 COVID-19 vaccine.

CDR3 nucleotides: TGTGCCAGCAGCCCGACAAGGGGCTCCAGGTACCAAGAGACCCAGTACTTC. Amino acid sequence: CASSPTRGSRYQETQYF. V gene TRBV7-9 combines with J gene TRBJ2-5; perhaps TRBD1 as D (5 bases). This CDR3 region has 17 residues. Germline V CDR1 and CDR2: SEHNR, FQNEAQ (reference sequence). The V and J ends lost 5 bases and 0 bases respectively, with 19 bases between them.

The rearrangement uses TRBV5-1 and TRBJ2-5; tentatively, D is TRBD2 (5 bases). Germline CDR1 reads SGHRS; CDR2 reads YFSETQ. The CDR3 loop spans 14 amino acids. V was shortened by 2 bases and J by 5 bases, with 13 bases between the two germline ends. As DNA, the CDR3 is TGCGCCAGCAGCTTTGCTAGCTCCGAGGAGACCCAGTACTTC. Its translation: CASSFASSEETQYF.

This clone has a single count. V gene TRBV2 combines with J gene TRBJ2-5, with D possibly being TRBD2 (6 bases). CDR3 size: 14 residues. CDR1 SNHLY and CDR2 FYNNEI come from the germline V gene. V shed 4 bases and J shed 8 bases, with 17 bases lying between them. The CDR3 protein is CASSATGVTNTQYF. Written as DNA, the CDR3 is TGTGCCAGCAGTGCGACGGGGGTAACAAATACCCAGTACTTC.

J is TRBJ2-7 and V is TRBV3-1 (or the pseudogene TRBV3-2); D uncertain. CDR3 length: 15 residues. Trimming left V 5 bases short and J 1 base short, with 15 bases between. Germline loops: CDR1 LGHDT, CDR2 YNNKEL (reference sequence). The CDR3 loop is CASSSIAGASYEQYF. CDR3 nucleotide sequence: TGTGCCAGCAGCTCTATTGCCGGAGCTTCCTACGAGCAGTACTTC.

This clone showed up just a few times. The chain couples TRBV27 to TRBJ2-7; D is tentatively TRBD1 or TRBD2 (5 bases each). V was trimmed by 10 bases and J by 5 bases, leaving 15 bases between them. This CDR3 has 12 residues. The V gene's germline CDR1 is MNHEY and CDR2 SMNVEV (reference sequence). The CDR3, as DNA: TGTGCCACCCGCCCCAGGGACGACGAGCAGTACTTC. Translated: CATRPRDDEQYF.

The CDR3, as DNA: TGTGCCATCCGGGCAGCCCAAGGGTGGCCCCAGCATTTT. Its translation is CAIRAAQGWPQHF. J is TRBJ1-5 and V is TRBV10-3; the D is unclear. V lost 8 bases and J 9 bases, leaving 17 bases between the germline ends. The CDR3 spans 13 residues. Germline V gene lookup returns CDR1 ENHRY and CDR2 SYGVKD.

This chain links TRBV19 with TRBJ1-6, with 9 nucleotides matching TRBD1. V shed 7 bases, J shed 7 bases, and the junction held 8 bases outside the gene matches. The germline gives CDR1 LNHDA, CDR2 SQIVND (reference sequence). The CDR3 is 15 residues long. The CDR3: CASTTGTGINSPLHF. Written as DNA, the CDR3 is TGTGCCAGTACCACCGGGACAGGGATCAATTCACCCCTCCACTTT.